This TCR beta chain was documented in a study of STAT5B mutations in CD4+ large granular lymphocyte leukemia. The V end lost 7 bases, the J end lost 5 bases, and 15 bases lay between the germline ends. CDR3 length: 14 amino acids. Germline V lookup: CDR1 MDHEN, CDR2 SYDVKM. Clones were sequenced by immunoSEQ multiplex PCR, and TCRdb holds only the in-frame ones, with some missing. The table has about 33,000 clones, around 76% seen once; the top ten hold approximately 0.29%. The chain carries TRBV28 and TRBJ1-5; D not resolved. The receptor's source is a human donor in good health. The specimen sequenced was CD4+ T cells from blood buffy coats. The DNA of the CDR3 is TGTGCCAGCACTGGTGCAGGAGCGCATCAGCCCCAGCATTTT. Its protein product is CASTGAGAHQPQHF. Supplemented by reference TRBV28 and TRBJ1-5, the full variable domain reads DVKVTQSSRYLVKRTGEKVFLECVQDMDHENMFWYRQDPGLGLRLIYFSYDVKMKEKGDIPEGYSVSREKKERFSLILESASTNQTSMYLCASTGAGAHQPQHFGDGTRLSIL.